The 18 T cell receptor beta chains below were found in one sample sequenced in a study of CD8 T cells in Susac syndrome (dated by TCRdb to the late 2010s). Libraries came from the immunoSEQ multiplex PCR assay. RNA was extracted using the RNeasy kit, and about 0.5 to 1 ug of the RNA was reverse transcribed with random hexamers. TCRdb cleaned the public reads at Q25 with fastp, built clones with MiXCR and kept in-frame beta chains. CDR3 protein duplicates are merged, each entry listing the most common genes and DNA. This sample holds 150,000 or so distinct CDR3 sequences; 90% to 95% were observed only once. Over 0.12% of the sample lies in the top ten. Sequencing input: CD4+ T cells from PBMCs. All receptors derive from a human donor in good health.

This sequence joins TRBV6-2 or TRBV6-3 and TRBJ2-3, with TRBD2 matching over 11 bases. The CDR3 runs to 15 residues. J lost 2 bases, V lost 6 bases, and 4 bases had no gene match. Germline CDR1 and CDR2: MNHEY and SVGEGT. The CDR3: CASSLAGGLTDTQYF. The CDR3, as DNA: TGTGCCAGCAGCCTAGCGGGGGGCCTCACAGATACGCAGTATTTT.

CDR3 region: CASSDGTGGYEQYF. In DNA form, the CDR3 reads TGTGCCAGCAGCGACGGGACAGGGGGCTACGAGCAGTACTTC. The chain uses TRBV5-4 and TRBJ2-7, with TRBD1 identical over 11 bases. The CDR3 runs to 14 residues. Germline CDR1 is SGHNT and CDR2 is YYREEE (reference sequence). After removal of 4 bases from V and 3 bases from J, the junction contained 3 bases not matched to a gene.

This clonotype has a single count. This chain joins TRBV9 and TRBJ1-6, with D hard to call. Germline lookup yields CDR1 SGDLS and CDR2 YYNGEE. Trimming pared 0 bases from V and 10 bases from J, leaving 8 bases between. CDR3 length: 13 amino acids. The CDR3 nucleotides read TGTGCCAGCAGCGTAGTCGTGGGCTCACCCCTCCACTTT. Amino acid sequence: CASSVVVGSPLHF.

Written as DNA, the CDR3 is TGTGCCAGCACCTTCGGGTACAGGGGAGTCGGTTCACCCCTCCACTTT. Translation gives CASTFGYRGVGSPLHF. V gene TRBV7-9 combines with J gene TRBJ1-6, with 7 bases aligning to TRBD1. Germline CDR1 is SEHNR and CDR2 is FQNEAQ (reference sequence). Losses at the gene ends were 7 bases for V and 9 bases for J; bases not matched to a gene: 15. The CDR3 sequence is 16 residues long.

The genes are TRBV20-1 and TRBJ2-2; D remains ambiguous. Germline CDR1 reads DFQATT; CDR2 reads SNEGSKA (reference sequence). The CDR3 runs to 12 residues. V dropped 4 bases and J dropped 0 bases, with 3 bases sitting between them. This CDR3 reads CSATANTGELFF. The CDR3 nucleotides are TGCAGTGCTACCGCGAACACCGGGGAGCTGTTTTTT.

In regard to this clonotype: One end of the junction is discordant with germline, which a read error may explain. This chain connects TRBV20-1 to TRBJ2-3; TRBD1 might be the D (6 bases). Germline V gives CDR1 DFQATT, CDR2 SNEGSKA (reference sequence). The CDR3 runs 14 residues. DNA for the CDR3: TGCAGTACTAGTCGGGGACAAAGCACAGATACGCAGTATTTT. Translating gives CSTSRGQSTDTQYF.

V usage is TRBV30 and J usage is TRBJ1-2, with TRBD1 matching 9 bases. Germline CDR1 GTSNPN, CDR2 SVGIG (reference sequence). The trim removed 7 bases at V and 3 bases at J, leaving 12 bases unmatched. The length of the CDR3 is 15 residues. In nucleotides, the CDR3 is TGTGCCTCCCATTCACAGGGGGCAATCGACTATGGCTACACCTTC. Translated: CASHSQGAIDYGYTF.

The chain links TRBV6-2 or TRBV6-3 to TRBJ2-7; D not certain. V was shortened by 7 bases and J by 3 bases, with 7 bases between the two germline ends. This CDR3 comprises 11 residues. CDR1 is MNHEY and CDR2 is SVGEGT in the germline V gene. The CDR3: CASTSNYEQYF. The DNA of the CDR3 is TGTGCCAGCACGTCTAACTACGAGCAGTACTTC.

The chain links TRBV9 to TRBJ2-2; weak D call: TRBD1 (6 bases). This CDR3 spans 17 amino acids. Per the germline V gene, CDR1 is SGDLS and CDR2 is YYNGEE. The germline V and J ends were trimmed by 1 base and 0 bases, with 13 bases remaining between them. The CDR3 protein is CASSVSTGTTNTGELFF. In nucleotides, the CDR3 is TGTGCCAGCAGCGTATCAACCGGGACAACGAACACCGGGGAGCTGTTTTTT.

The CDR3 region is CASSWTTGSANTGELFF. CDR3 DNA: TGTGCCAGCAGCTGGACGACAGGCTCCGCGAACACCGGGGAGCTGTTTTTT. The chain carries TRBV5-4 and TRBJ2-2, with a tentative D call TRBD1 (6 bases). This CDR3 has 17 amino acids. V was pared by 3 bases and J by 0 bases, with 15 bases between. Germline values: CDR1 SGHNT, CDR2 YYREEE (reference sequence).

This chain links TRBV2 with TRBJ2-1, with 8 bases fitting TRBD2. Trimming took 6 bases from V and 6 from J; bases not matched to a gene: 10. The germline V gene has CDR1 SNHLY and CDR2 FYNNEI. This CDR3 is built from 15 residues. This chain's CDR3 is CASSPGTRARNEQFF. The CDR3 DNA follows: TGTGCCAGCAGCCCCGGGACTAGGGCCCGCAATGAGCAGTTCTTC.

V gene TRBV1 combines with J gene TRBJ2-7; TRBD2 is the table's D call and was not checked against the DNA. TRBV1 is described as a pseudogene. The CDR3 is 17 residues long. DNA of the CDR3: TGCACCAGCAGCCAAGATTTCGGGGCTAGCGGGGGCTACGAGCAGTACTTC. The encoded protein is CTSSQDFGASGGYEQYF.

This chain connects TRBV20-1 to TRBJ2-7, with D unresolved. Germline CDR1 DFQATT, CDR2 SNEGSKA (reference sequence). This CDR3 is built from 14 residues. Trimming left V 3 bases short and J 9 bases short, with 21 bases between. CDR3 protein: CSASFGGSTPGQYF. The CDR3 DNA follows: TGCAGTGCTAGTTTCGGCGGCTCAACGCCCGGGCAGTACTTC.

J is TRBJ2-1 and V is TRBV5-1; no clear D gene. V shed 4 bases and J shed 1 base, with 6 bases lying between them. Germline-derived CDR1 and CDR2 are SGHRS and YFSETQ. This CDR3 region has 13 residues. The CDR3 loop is CASSLISYNEQFF. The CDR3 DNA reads TGCGCCAGCAGCCTCATTTCCTACAATGAGCAGTTCTTC.

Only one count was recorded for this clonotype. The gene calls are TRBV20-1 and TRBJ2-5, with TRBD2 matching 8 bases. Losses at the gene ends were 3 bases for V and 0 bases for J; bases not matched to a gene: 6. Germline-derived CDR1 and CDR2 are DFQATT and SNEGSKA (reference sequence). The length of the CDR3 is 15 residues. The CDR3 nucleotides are TGCAGTGCTAGTGGGGGAGCGGGGGACCAAGAGACCCAGTACTTC. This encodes CSASGGAGDQETQYF.

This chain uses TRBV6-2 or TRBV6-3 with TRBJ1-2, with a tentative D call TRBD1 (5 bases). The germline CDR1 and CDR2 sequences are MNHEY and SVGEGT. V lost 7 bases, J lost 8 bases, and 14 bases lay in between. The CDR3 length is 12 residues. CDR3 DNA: TGTGCCAGCAATCCCCAGGGATACGGCTACACCTTC. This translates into CASNPQGYGYTF.

CDR3 in DNA: TGTGCCAGCAGTTCCCTAGGACAGGCTAACTATGGCTACACCTTC. Its translation: CASSSLGQANYGYTF. The chain combines TRBV27 with TRBJ1-2; 7 nucleotides line up with TRBD1. Germline values: CDR1 MNHEY, CDR2 SMNVEV (reference sequence). After removal of 4 bases from V and 0 bases from J, the junction contained 5 bases not matched to a gene. The CDR3 contains 15 residues.

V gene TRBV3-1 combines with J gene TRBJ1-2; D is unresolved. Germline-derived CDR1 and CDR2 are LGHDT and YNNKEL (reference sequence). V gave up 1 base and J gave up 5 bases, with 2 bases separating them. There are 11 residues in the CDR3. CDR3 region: CASSQAYGYTF. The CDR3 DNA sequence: TGTGCCAGCAGCCAAGCATATGGCTACACCTTC.